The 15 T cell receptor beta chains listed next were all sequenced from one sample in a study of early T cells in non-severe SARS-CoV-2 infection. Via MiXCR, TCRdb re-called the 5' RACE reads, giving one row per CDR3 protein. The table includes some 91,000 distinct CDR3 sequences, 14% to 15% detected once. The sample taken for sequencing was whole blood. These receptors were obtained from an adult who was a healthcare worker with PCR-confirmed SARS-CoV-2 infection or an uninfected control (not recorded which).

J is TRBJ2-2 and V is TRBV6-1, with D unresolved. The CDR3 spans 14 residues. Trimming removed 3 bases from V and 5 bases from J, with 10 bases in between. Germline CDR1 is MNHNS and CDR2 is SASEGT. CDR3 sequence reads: CASSEYTETGELFF. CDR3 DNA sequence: TGTGCCAGCAGTGAGTACACGGAGACCGGGGAGCTGTTTTTT.

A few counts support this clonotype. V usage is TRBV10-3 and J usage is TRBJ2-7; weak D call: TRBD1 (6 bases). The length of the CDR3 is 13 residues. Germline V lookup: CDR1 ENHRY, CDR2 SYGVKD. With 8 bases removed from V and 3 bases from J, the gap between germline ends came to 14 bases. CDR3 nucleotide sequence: TGTGCCATCGGGGGCAATCAGGTCTACGAGCAGTACTTC. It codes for CAIGGNQVYEQYF.

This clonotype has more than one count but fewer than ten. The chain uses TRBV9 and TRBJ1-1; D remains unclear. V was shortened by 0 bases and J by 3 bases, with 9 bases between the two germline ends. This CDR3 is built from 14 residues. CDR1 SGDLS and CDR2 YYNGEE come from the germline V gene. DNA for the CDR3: TGTGCCAGCAGCGTAGAACAGAAAGACACTGAAGCTTTCTTT. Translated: CASSVEQKDTEAFF.

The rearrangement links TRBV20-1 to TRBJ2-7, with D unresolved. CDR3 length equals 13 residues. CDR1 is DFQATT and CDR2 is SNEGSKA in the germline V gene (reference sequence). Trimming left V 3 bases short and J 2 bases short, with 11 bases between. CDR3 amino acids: CSARDGRTYEQYF. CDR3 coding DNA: TGCAGTGCTAGGGACGGGCGGACCTACGAGCAGTACTTC.

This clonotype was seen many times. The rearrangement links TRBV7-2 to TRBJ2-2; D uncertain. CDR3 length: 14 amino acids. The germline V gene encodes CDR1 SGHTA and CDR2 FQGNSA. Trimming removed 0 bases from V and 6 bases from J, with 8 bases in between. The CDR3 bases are TGTGCCAGCAGCTTAGCCCCAGGCGCCGGGGAGCTGTTTTTT. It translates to CASSLAPGAGELFF.

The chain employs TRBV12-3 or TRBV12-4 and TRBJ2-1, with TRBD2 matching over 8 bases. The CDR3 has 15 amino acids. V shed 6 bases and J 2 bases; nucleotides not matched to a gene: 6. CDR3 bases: TGTGCCAGCAGCCCACTAGCGGTAACCTACAATGAGCAGTTCTTC. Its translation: CASSPLAVTYNEQFF.

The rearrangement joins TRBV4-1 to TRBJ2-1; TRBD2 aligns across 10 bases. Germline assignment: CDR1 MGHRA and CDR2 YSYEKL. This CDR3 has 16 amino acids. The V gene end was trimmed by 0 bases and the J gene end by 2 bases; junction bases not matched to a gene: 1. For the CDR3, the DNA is TGCGCCAGCAGCCAAGATCTAGCGGGAGCCTACAATGAGCAGTTCTTC. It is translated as CASSQDLAGAYNEQFF.

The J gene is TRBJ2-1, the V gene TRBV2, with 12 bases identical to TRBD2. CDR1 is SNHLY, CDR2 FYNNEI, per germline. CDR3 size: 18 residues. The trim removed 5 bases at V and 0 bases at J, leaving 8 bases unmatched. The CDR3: CASSSGTSGRSSYNEQFF. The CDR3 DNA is TGTGCCAGCAGTTCCGGGACTAGCGGGCGAAGCTCCTACAATGAGCAGTTCTTC.

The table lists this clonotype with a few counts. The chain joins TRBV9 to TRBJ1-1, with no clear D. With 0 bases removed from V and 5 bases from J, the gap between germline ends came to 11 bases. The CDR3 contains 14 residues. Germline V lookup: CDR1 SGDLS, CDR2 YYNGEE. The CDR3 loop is CASSVGGKGTEAFF. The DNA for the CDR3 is TGTGCCAGCAGCGTAGGTGGGAAGGGAACTGAAGCTTTCTTT.

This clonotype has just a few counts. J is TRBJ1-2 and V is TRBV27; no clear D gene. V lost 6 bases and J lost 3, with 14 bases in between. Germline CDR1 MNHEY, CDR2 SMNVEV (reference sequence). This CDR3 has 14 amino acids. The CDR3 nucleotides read TGTGCCAGCAGAAGACCAGGATCGGACTATGGCTACACCTTC. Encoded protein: CASRRPGSDYGYTF.

The CDR3 sequence is CARSPHVAGEQFF. The CDR3 DNA follows: TGTGCCAGAAGCCCCCACGTGGCTGGCGAGCAGTTCTTC. The J gene is TRBJ2-1, the V gene TRBV5-3; D remains unclear. TRBV5-3 is placed among ORFs of uncertain function. This CDR3 contains 13 residues. V was trimmed by 4 bases and J by 10 bases, leaving 15 bases between them.

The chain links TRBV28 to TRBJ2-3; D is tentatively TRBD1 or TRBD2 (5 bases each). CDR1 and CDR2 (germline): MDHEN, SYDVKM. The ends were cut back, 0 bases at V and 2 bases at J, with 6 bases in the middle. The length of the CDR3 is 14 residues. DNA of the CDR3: TGTGCCAGCAGTTTATGGGGGGACACAGATACGCAGTATTTT. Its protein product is CASSLWGDTDTQYF.

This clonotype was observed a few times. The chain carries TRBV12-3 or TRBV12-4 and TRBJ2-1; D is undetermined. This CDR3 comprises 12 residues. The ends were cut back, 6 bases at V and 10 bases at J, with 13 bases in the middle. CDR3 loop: CASSGAIVEQFF. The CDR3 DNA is TGTGCCAGCAGCGGCGCCATTGTCGAGCAGTTCTTC.

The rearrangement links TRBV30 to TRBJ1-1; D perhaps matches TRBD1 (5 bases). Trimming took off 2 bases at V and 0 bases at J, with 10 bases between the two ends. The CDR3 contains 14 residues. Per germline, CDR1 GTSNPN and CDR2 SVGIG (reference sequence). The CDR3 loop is CAWSFQTVNTEAFF. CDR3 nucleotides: TGTGCCTGGAGTTTCCAGACAGTGAACACTGAAGCTTTCTTT.

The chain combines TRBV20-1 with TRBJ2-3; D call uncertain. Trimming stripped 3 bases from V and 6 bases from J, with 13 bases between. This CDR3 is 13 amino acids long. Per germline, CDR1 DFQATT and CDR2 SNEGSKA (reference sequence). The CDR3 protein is CSARPKNKDTQYF. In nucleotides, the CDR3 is TGCAGTGCTAGGCCGAAGAATAAGGATACGCAGTATTTT.